Listed below are T cell receptor beta chains from one sample, sequenced in a study of OX40 agonist ivuxolimab in advanced cancers. The protocol was immunoSEQ multiplex PCR, while the TCRdb copy is restricted to in-frame clones and leaves out a portion. Among 100,000 or so clones listed, 90% to 95% were seen once. This material consisted of CD4+ or CD8+ T cells sorted from blood, taken in a trial of the OX40 agonist ivuxolimab. The receptors derive from an adult with an advanced solid tumor such as melanoma, head and neck, liver or kidney cancer. The CDR3 runs from the conserved cysteine through the conserved F or W. A D gene is named only where the DNA matches it firmly. Clone size is stated in some rows and not others, as once, few, many or a class when expanded.

CDR3aa: CASGVGMNRYEQYF; CDR3nt: TGTGCTAGTGGTGTGGGGATGAATCGCTACGAGCAGTACTTC; abundance: NA; j_gene: TRBJ2-7; d_gene: NA; v_gene: TRBV12-5
CDR3aa: CASSLRQGEAYGYTF; CDR3nt: TGTGCCAGCAGCTTAAGGCAGGGTGAGGCTTATGGCTACACCTTC; abundance: once; j_gene: TRBJ1-2; d_gene: NA; v_gene: TRBV7-2
CDR3aa: CASSYSIGGTEQFF; CDR3nt: TGTGCCAGCAGTTACTCGATCGGCGGAACTGAGCAGTTCTTC; abundance: NA; j_gene: TRBJ2-1; d_gene: NA; v_gene: TRBV6-6
CDR3aa: CASSLEFVTGGPNTEAFF; CDR3nt: TGTGCCAGCAGTTTAGAGTTTGTAACAGGGGGACCGAACACTGAAGCTTTCTTT; abundance: NA; j_gene: TRBJ1-1; d_gene: TRBD1; v_gene: TRBV28
CDR3aa: CASNEMSGISYEQYF; CDR3nt: TGTGCCAGCAATGAGATGAGCGGGATCTCCTACGAGCAGTACTTC; abundance: NA; j_gene: TRBJ2-7; d_gene: TRBD2; v_gene: TRBV2
CDR3aa: CASSPIYRGRYNEQFF; CDR3nt: TGCGCCAGCAGCCCTATATACAGGGGAAGGTACAATGAGCAGTTCTTC; abundance: NA; j_gene: TRBJ2-1; d_gene: TRBD1; v_gene: TRBV5-1
CDR3aa: CASSELYGRGAIIEPQHF; CDR3nt: TGTGCCAGCAGCGAGTTATACGGGAGAGGGGCTATCATCGAGCCCCAGCATTTT; abundance: NA; j_gene: TRBJ1-5; d_gene: NA; v_gene: TRBV2
CDR3aa: CTSSPAAVQIGQYF; CDR3nt: TGCACCAGCAGCCCTGCGGCAGTTCAGATCGGGCAGTACTTC; abundance: NA; j_gene: TRBJ2-7; d_gene: NA; v_gene: TRBV1
CDR3aa: CASRGGATNEKLFF; CDR3nt: TGTGCCAGCAGGGGGGGAGCAACTAATGAAAAACTGTTTTTT; abundance: NA; j_gene: TRBJ1-4; d_gene: NA; v_gene: TRBV6-5
CDR3aa: CASSIGQGLANTEAFF; CDR3nt: TGTGCCAGTAGTATTGGACAGGGGTTGGCGAACACTGAAGCTTTCTTT; abundance: NA; j_gene: TRBJ1-1; d_gene: TRBD1; v_gene: TRBV19
CDR3aa: CASSLGTPDTQYF; CDR3nt: TGCGCCAGCAGCTTGGGGACTCCGGATACGCAGTATTTT; abundance: NA; j_gene: TRBJ2-3; d_gene: NA; v_gene: TRBV5-1
CDR3aa: CASSIAQARGTQYF; CDR3nt: TGTGCCAGTAGTATAGCTCAAGCCCGAGGGACCCAGTACTTC; abundance: NA; j_gene: TRBJ2-5; d_gene: NA; v_gene: TRBV19
CDR3aa: CASSTGRVNTGELFF; CDR3nt: TGCGCCAGCAGCACAGGGAGGGTGAACACCGGGGAGCTGTTTTTT; abundance: NA; j_gene: TRBJ2-2; d_gene: NA; v_gene: TRBV5-1
CDR3aa: CASSEVLQGGSDTQYF; CDR3nt: TGTGCCAGCAGTGAAGTTTTACAGGGAGGGTCAGATACGCAGTATTTT; abundance: NA; j_gene: TRBJ2-3; d_gene: NA; v_gene: TRBV6-1
CDR3aa: CASSIFTATNEKLFF; CDR3nt: TGTGCCAGTAGTATTTTCACAGCAACTAATGAAAAACTGTTTTTT; abundance: NA; j_gene: TRBJ1-4; d_gene: NA; v_gene: TRBV19
CDR3aa: CACTRDRGLEQYF; CDR3nt: TGTGCCTGCACCCGGGACAGGGGGCTTGAGCAGTACTTC; abundance: NA; j_gene: TRBJ2-7; d_gene: TRBD1; v_gene: TRBV30
CDR3aa: CASSSGLAGLGTQYF; CDR3nt: TGTGCCAGCAGCTCGGGACTAGCGGGACTGGGGACCCAGTACTTC; abundance: NA; j_gene: TRBJ2-5; d_gene: TRBD2; v_gene: TRBV7-2
CDR3aa: CATSLGPPGTNEKLFF; CDR3nt: TGTGCCACCAGCTTGGGACCTCCGGGGACTAATGAAAAACTGTTTTTT; abundance: NA; j_gene: TRBJ1-4; d_gene: NA; v_gene: TRBV15
CDR3aa: CASNDGLYEQYF; CDR3nt: TGTGCCAGCAACGACGGGTTATACGAGCAGTACTTC; abundance: NA; j_gene: TRBJ2-7; d_gene: NA; v_gene: TRBV6-5
CDR3aa: CASSPGGLAGITYEQYF; CDR3nt: TGTGCCAGCTCACCGGGGGGACTAGCGGGGATTACCTACGAGCAGTACTTC; abundance: NA; j_gene: TRBJ2-7; d_gene: TRBD2; v_gene: TRBV18
CDR3aa: CASSGAGFNTGELFF; CDR3nt: TGTGCCAGCAGCGGGGCAGGGTTTAACACCGGGGAGCTGTTTTTT; abundance: NA; j_gene: TRBJ2-2; d_gene: NA; v_gene: TRBV9
CDR3aa: CASSNLDRGADYEQYF; CDR3nt: TGCGCCAGCAGCAACCTAGACAGGGGTGCGGACTACGAGCAGTACTTC; abundance: once; j_gene: TRBJ2-7; d_gene: TRBD1; v_gene: TRBV5-1
CDR3aa: CASSLGRFGTGNTEAFF; CDR3nt: TGTGCCAGCAGCTTGGGTCGCTTCGGGACAGGGAACACTGAAGCTTTCTTT; abundance: NA; j_gene: TRBJ1-1; d_gene: TRBD1; v_gene: TRBV7-6
CDR3aa: CASSYRRGQPQHF; CDR3nt: TGTGCCAGCAGTTACAGGCGGGGTCAGCCCCAGCATTTT; abundance: NA; j_gene: TRBJ1-5; d_gene: NA; v_gene: TRBV6-6
CDR3aa: CASSWLDQETQYF; CDR3nt: TGTGCCAGCAGTTGGCTAGACCAAGAGACCCAGTACTTC; abundance: NA; j_gene: TRBJ2-5; d_gene: NA; v_gene: TRBV6-5
CDR3aa: CASSLTGLAVNEQFF; CDR3nt: TGTGCCAGCAGCTTAACAGGGCTGGCCGTGAATGAGCAGTTCTTC; abundance: NA; j_gene: TRBJ2-1; d_gene: NA; v_gene: TRBV7-3